Given below is one TCR beta chain in context. These data belong to a study of CD8 T cells in Susac syndrome. In germline, CDR1 is KGHDR, CDR2 SFDVKD. V lost 3 bases, J lost 9 bases, and 14 bases lay in between. This CDR3 spans 14 amino acids. An amount of RNA that ranged from roughly 0.45 to 1 ug was reverse transcribed with random hexamers. One entry per CDR3 protein results from TCRdb running MiXCR on the immunoSEQ multiplex PCR reads. The data contain approximately 180,000 distinct CDR3 sequences, roughly 95% of them singletons. Material: CD4+ T cells from PBMCs. J is TRBJ2-1 and V is TRBV24-1; weak D call: TRBD1 (5 bases). This receptor was taken from a human donor with multiple sclerosis. This CDR3 reads CATSDMKGRGEQFF. CDR3 sequence (DNA): TGTGCCACCAGTGATATGAAGGGGCGCGGTGAGCAGTTCTTC.